Given below is one T cell receptor beta chain in context. Its specificity is unknown. Trimming removed 3 bases at V and 11 bases at J, with 20 bases between. CDR1 and CDR2 (germline): DFQATT, SNEGSKA (reference sequence). The CDR3 spans 13 residues. TCRdb reanalysed the RT-PCR reads using MiXCR and keeps one entry per CDR3 protein. The sample consists of approximately 700,000 distinct CDR3 sequences, 15% to 19% of them appearing once. The data derive from a study of response to subunit inactivated influenza vaccine. Study-wide results and caveats: Seasonal influenza vaccination, on each occasion, was suggested by the authors to recruit few new T cells.

The J gene is TRBJ2-7, the V gene TRBV20-1; TRBD1 might be the D (6 bases). This TCR derives from a man aged 45-65 years who received an inactivated influenza vaccine. The sample here was PBMCs from blood, taken approximately 13 days after vaccination. The CDR3 DNA is TGCAGTGCTAGCCTCGGTGGCAGGGGTAGTGAGTACTTC. Translating gives CSASLGGRGSEYF.